This TCR beta chain was recorded in a study of CD8 T cells in ankylosing spondylitis. General study results and limits: A motif of 7 or 8 highly homologous TCR beta variants was seen as apparently characteristic of ankylosing spondylitis blood.

With regard to this clonotype: Its specificity is unknown.

Trimming removed 1 base from V and 0 bases from J; junction bases left unmatched: 9. CDR3 length equals 17 residues. Looked up from germline, CDR1 is MNHEY and CDR2 is SVGEGT. Via MiXCR, TCRdb re-called the 5' RACE reads, giving one row per CDR3 protein. The sample records 100,000 to 150,000 distinct CDR3 sequences, around 8.5% being singletons. The sequencing input was blood, either unsorted or a sorted T cell fraction (not recorded which). The rearrangement uses TRBV6-2 or TRBV6-3 and TRBJ2-7; 7 bases are shared with TRBD1. The clonotype was recovered from a male donor with ankylosing spondylitis or in good health (not recorded which). The CDR3 spells CASSYWALGQNSYEQYF. Written as DNA, the CDR3 is TGTGCCAGCAGTTACTGGGCTTTGGGACAGAACTCCTACGAGCAGTACTTC.